This paragraph covers one T cell receptor beta chain sequence. Libraries were prepared by immunoSEQ multiplex PCR; TCRdb keeps only in-frame clonotypes and omits some of them. The profile shows roughly 150,000 clones, roughly four fifths of them singletons. Trimming pared 0 bases from V and 0 bases from J, leaving 15 bases between. Germline values: CDR1 GTSNPN, CDR2 SVGIG (reference sequence). There are 17 residues in the CDR3. The sample comes from a study of cytotoxic CD8 clonotypes in ibrutinib-treated CLL. Study context: When averaged across all of the samples, the counts came to approximately 280,000 productive templates and more than 80,000 productive rearrangements.

The input for sequencing was PBMCs, taken after 24 months of ibrutinib treatment. This clonotype was obtained from a human donor with chronic lymphocytic leukemia. This chain uses TRBV30 with TRBJ1-5; D may be TRBD1 (6 bases). As DNA, the CDR3 is TGTGCCTGGAGTGTACTGGGCGGGGGGCATAGCAATCAGCCCCAGCATTTT. The encoded protein is CAWSVLGGGHSNQPQHF.